A selection of T cell receptor beta chains follows, all from one sample in a study of blood T cell repertoires in COVID-19. Clones were sequenced by immunoSEQ multiplex PCR, and TCRdb holds only the in-frame ones, with some missing. Of almost 200,000 clones listed, around four fifths are singletons. The source material was peripheral blood. The receptors were gathered from a man between 60 and 75 years old with COVID-19, enrolled during active disease. CDR3s include the opening cysteine and the closing phenylalanine or tryptophan. A D gene is named only where the DNA matches it firmly. The size of a clone is reported for some rows only, either as once, few or many, or as a class for expanded clones.

NA,TRBV27,NA,TRBJ1-2,TGTGCCAGCAGTCCGGGGGGAGCTAACTATGGCTACACCTTC,CASSPGGANYGYTF
NA,TRBV2,NA,TRBJ2-2,TGTGCCAGCAGTCTTCAGGGGCCACTCAACACCGGGGAGCTGTTTTTT,CASSLQGPLNTGELFF
NA,TRBV5-6,NA,TRBJ1-2,TGTGCCAGCAGCCCGGGACTGCTCTATGGCTACACCTTC,CASSPGLLYGYTF
TRBD1,TRBV6-5,NA,TRBJ1-1,TGTGCCAGCAGCCCGACAGGGATGAACACTGAAGCTTTCTTT,CASSPTGMNTEAFF
NA,TRBV28,once,TRBJ1-6,TGTGCCAGCAGGGAAGGGAGTGGGTATTCACCCCTCCACTTT,CASREGSGYSPLHF
NA,TRBV4-1,NA,TRBJ1-4,TGCGCCAGCAGCCAAGATCAGGGAGGGAGTGAAAAACTGTTTTTT,CASSQDQGGSEKLFF
NA,TRBV6-2/TRBV6-3,NA,TRBJ2-5,TGTGCCAGCAGTCCGATCGTAGGGGCCCAAGAGACCCAGTACTTC,CASSPIVGAQETQYF
NA,TRBV7-6,NA,TRBJ2-2,TGTGCCAGCAGCTTTGAACAGGGCACCGGGGAGCTGTTTTTT,CASSFEQGTGELFF
NA,TRBV19,NA,TRBJ2-7,TGTGCCAGTAATCCGGGACTTTCCTACGAGCAGTACTTC,CASNPGLSYEQYF
NA,TRBV4-1,NA,TRBJ2-5,TGCGCCAGCAGCCAAGTGGGGGGAGAGACCCAGTACTTC,CASSQVGGETQYF
NA,TRBV18,once,TRBJ2-2,TGTGCCAGCTCCCTTAGTAACACCGGGGAGCTGTTTTTT,CASSLSNTGELFF
TRBD2,TRBV7-3,NA,TRBJ2-1,TGTGCCAGCAGCTTGGAGCGGGAGCCCTACAATGAGCAGTTCTTC,CASSLEREPYNEQFF
NA,TRBV10-2,NA,TRBJ2-7,TGCGCCAGCAGTGATAGCGAGCAGTACTTC,CASSDSEQYF
NA,TRBV28,few,TRBJ1-4,TGTGCCAGCAGTTGGACAGCCTTGGGTGAACTGTTTTTT,CASSWTALGELFF
TRBD2,TRBV7-9,NA,TRBJ2-7,TGTGCCAGCAGCTCCGGACAGGGTCTAGCGGGAGGCTCCTACGAGCAGTACTTC,CASSSGQGLAGGSYEQYF
TRBD1,TRBV2,NA,TRBJ1-5,TGTGCCAGCAGCACCGGACAGGGGGTTCGTCAGCCCCAGCATTTT,CASSTGQGVRQPQHF
NA,TRBV2,NA,TRBJ2-3,TGTGCCAGCAGTATTAGGGGCTCTAGCACAGATACGCAGTATTTT,CASSIRGSSTDTQYF
NA,TRBV5-6,NA,TRBJ1-6,TGTGCCAGCAGCTTGGGTTGGGGGCCCCGGCCCTATAATTCACCCCTCCACTTT,CASSLGWGPRPYNSPLHF
TRBD1,TRBV6-5,NA,TRBJ1-5,TGTGCCAGCACAGGGGGCTGGAGTCAGCCCCAGCATTTT,CASTGGWSQPQHF
TRBD2,TRBV7-9,NA,TRBJ2-4,TGTGCCAGCAGCTTACCTATCAGACTAGCGGGTCTTAAAAACATTCAGTACTTC,CASSLPIRLAGLKNIQYF
NA,TRBV28,NA,TRBJ1-1,TGTGCCAGCAGTATGGGGGGGGCCCGGAACACTGAAGCTTTCTTT,CASSMGGARNTEAFF
TRBD1,TRBV7-3,once,TRBJ2-4,TGTGCCAGCAGCCCCAAGGGGACAGGGCAAAACATTCAGTACTTC,CASSPKGTGQNIQYF
NA,TRBV4-2,NA,TRBJ2-7,TGTGCCAGCAGCCAAGACCGGGACTGGGACTACGAGCAGTACTTC,CASSQDRDWDYEQYF
NA,TRBV7-2,NA,TRBJ1-2,TGTGCCAGCAGCCAGGACAATACTAACTATGGCTACACCTTC,CASSQDNTNYGYTF
NA,TRBV5-6,NA,TRBJ1-2,TGTGCCAGCAGCTTAGGCGGTATCCTGGGAGGGTTTGGCTACACCTTC,CASSLGGILGGFGYTF
TRBD1,TRBV7-2,once,TRBJ1-3,TGTGCCAGCAGCTATACAGGGGACGGAAACACCATATATTTT,CASSYTGDGNTIYF
NA,TRBV4-3,once,TRBJ2-5,TGCGCCAGCAGCCAAGGGCTCGGGTTGGAGACCCAGTACTTC,CASSQGLGLETQYF
NA,TRBV28,NA,TRBJ1-4,TGTGCCAGCACCCCGGAGGGAGGGGCTAATGAAAAACTGTTTTTT,CASTPEGGANEKLFF
TRBD1,TRBV6-5,NA,TRBJ2-3,TGTGCCAGCAGCAATCGGGCAGGGGGATCAGATACGCAGTATTTT,CASSNRAGGSDTQYF
TRBD1,TRBV24-1,NA,TRBJ1-2,TGTGCCACCAGTCCGGGACAGATCTATGGCTACACCTTC,CATSPGQIYGYTF
TRBD1,TRBV6-2/TRBV6-3,NA,TRBJ1-5,TGTGCCAGCAGCGGGACAGGGGGCAATCAGCCCCAGCATTTT,CASSGTGGNQPQHF
TRBD1,TRBV25-1,NA,TRBJ2-1,TGTGCCAGCAGAATGGGACAGGGTGTAAGCAATGAGCAGTTCTTC,CASRMGQGVSNEQFF
NA,TRBV15,NA,TRBJ1-1,TGTGCCACCAGCAGAGATTACGGCAGGGGAACTGAAGCTTTCTTT,CATSRDYGRGTEAFF
TRBD1,TRBV9,NA,TRBJ2-3,TGTGCCAGCAGCGTTACCGGGACAGGGACAGATACGCAGTATTTT,CASSVTGTGTDTQYF
NA,TRBV4-3,once,TRBJ1-2,TGCGCCAGCAGCCAAGAAGGGGCTACTGGCTACACCTTC,CASSQEGATGYTF
NA,TRBV7-2,NA,TRBJ1-2,TGTGCCAGCAGCCCTACCCAGGCCACCTATGGCTACACCTTC,CASSPTQATYGYTF
NA,TRBV10-3,NA,TRBJ2-7,TGTGCCATCGGGGGCAACTCCTACGAGCAGTACTTC,CAIGGNSYEQYF
TRBD1,TRBV5-6,once,TRBJ1-5,TGTGCCAGCAACCTCGGGGGCTCGGACAGGGAGGATCAGCCCCAGCATTTT,CASNLGGSDREDQPQHF
TRBD1,TRBV18,NA,TRBJ1-1,TGTGCCAGCTCCCCCGGGACAGGGCGGACTGAAGCTTTCTTT,CASSPGTGRTEAFF
NA,TRBV5-1,NA,TRBJ1-1,TGCGCCAGCAGCACTGAAGGGGTGGGCACTGAAGCTTTCTTT,CASSTEGVGTEAFF
TRBD1,TRBV10-3,NA,TRBJ2-7,TGTGCCATCAGTCCGGGACAGGGTTACGAGCAGTACTTC,CAISPGQGYEQYF
NA,TRBV6-5,NA,TRBJ1-1,TGTGCCAGCAGTTTCTTACAGGGTAACACTGAAGCTTTCTTT,CASSFLQGNTEAFF
NA,TRBV27,NA,TRBJ1-6,TGTGCCAGCGGACAGTTTAATTCACCCCTCCACTTT,CASGQFNSPLHF
NA,TRBV5-1,NA,TRBJ1-1,TGCGCCAGCAGCTTGGACGGTCTTGAAGCTTTCTTT,CASSLDGLEAFF
NA,TRBV28,NA,TRBJ2-1,TGTGCCAGCAGCGTCGGACAGCCCAATGAGCAGTTCTTC,CASSVGQPNEQFF
NA,TRBV27,NA,TRBJ1-2,TGTGCCAGCAGTTTATCGAACAGCTATGGCTACACCTTC,CASSLSNSYGYTF
NA,TRBV9,NA,TRBJ1-3,TGTGCCAGCAGCGCCAGGGGCGTTCGGGGAAACACCATATATTTT,CASSARGVRGNTIYF
TRBD1,TRBV15,NA,TRBJ2-2,TGTGCCACCAGCAGACTGGGACAGTCGAACACCGGGGAGCTGTTTTTT,CATSRLGQSNTGELFF
NA,TRBV28,NA,TRBJ1-1,TGTGCCAGCAGTTGGCGGCGGGGCACTGAAGCTTTCTTT,CASSWRRGTEAFF
NA,TRBV9,few,TRBJ1-5,TGTGCCAGCAGTGGGACGGGGGGGCTTCAGCCCCAGCATTTT,CASSGTGGLQPQHF
NA,TRBV9,NA,TRBJ1-2,TGTGCCAGCAGTCGGGACACCTCTAACTATGGCTACACCTTC,CASSRDTSNYGYTF
NA,TRBV3-1/TRBV3-2,NA,TRBJ2-7,TGTGCCAGCAGCCCCGGGACTGCCGGCTACGAGCAGTACTTC,CASSPGTAGYEQYF
TRBD1,TRBV10-3,NA,TRBJ2-5,TGTGCCATCTCCCGAACGGGACAGGGAAAAGAGACCCAGTACTTC,CAISRTGQGKETQYF